The rows below give T cell receptor beta chains drawn from one sample of a study of blood T cell repertoires in COVID-19. Profiled with immunoSEQ multiplex PCR; TCRdb holds only in-frame clones, not every one. The sample lists about 69,000 clones, around 80% occurring once. Sequencing was carried out using peripheral blood. The receptors originated from a woman of 80 years or more with acute or convalescent COVID-19. The CDR3 runs from the conserved cysteine through the conserved F or W. The D gene is left open where the match is weak. Some rows mark clone size as missing; the rest say once, few, many or name a class of expanded clone.

>TRBJ1-2|NA|TRBV4-1|NA
TGCGCCAGCAGCCAAGCGACGGACTTGGGCTATGGCTACACCTTC
CASSQATDLGYGYTF
>TRBJ1-5|NA|TRBV19|TRBD1
TGTGCCAGTAAGACAGGGATATGGAACAATCAGCCCCAGCATTTT
CASKTGIWNNQPQHF
>TRBJ1-2|NA|TRBV4-1|NA
TGCGCCAGCAGCCCGGCTGACAGAGCCCTATCTAACTATGGCTACACCTTC
CASSPADRALSNYGYTF
>TRBJ1-4|NA|TRBV5-1|TRBD1
TGCGCCAGCAGCGCCGGACAGGGGAGGGAAAAACTGTTTTTT
CASSAGQGREKLFF
>TRBJ1-3|NA|TRBV29-1|NA
TGCAGCGTTGGGCGGGACCTCCCTGGAAACACCATATATTTT
CSVGRDLPGNTIYF
>TRBJ2-1|few|TRBV15|TRBD1
TGTGCCACCAGCAGTATTAGGGACAGGGGCTACAATGAGCAGTTCTTC
CATSSIRDRGYNEQFF
>TRBJ1-1|few|TRBV19|NA
TGTGCCAGTAGTATAGGGAGGATTAACACTGAAGCTTTCTTT
CASSIGRINTEAFF
>TRBJ2-1|many|TRBV6-5|NA
TGTGCCAGCAGTTACAGGACAGTCTACAATGAGCAGTTCTTC
CASSYRTVYNEQFF
>TRBJ2-1|NA|TRBV5-1|TRBD1
TGCGCCAGCACCTTATCGGGACAGGCTTACAATGAGCAGTTCTTC
CASTLSGQAYNEQFF
>TRBJ2-3|NA|TRBV6-6|TRBD2
TGTGCCAGCAGTCGAGCTGGGACTAGCGACAGCGGTACGCAGTATTTT
CASSRAGTSDSGTQYF
>TRBJ1-6|NA|TRBV14|NA
TGTGCCAGCAGCTTCACTATCGGACCCCTCCACTTT
CASSFTIGPLHF
>TRBJ1-1|NA|TRBV5-4|TRBD1
TGTGCCAGCAGCTTGATGAAAACCCGGGACAGGGGATACACTGAAGCTTTCTTT
CASSLMKTRDRGYTEAFF
>TRBJ2-7|NA|TRBV6-4|NA
TGTGCCAGAGGGGTGGGCCACTCCTACGAGCAGTACTTC
CARGVGHSYEQYF
>TRBJ2-3|NA|TRBV7-2|NA
TGTGCCAGCAGCTTTAAGCGTTTCGTAGATACGCAGTATTTT
CASSFKRFVDTQYF
>TRBJ2-3|NA|TRBV19|TRBD2
TGTGCCAGTAGTTCCGGACTAGCGGGACGCACAGATACGCAGTATTTT
CASSSGLAGRTDTQYF
>TRBJ2-7|NA|TRBV7-2|NA
TGTGCCAGCAGCCCAGGCTTCTACTCCTACGAGCAGTACTTC
CASSPGFYSYEQYF
>TRBJ1-5|NA|TRBV19|TRBD1
TGTGCCAGTGCGGACAGGCTAGCCCAGCCCCAGCATTTT
CASADRLAQPQHF
>TRBJ2-7|NA|TRBV10-2|NA
TGCGCCAGCAGTGAGGGACTCTGGACCTACGAGCAGTACTTC
CASSEGLWTYEQYF
>TRBJ1-2|NA|TRBV5-4|TRBD1
TGTGCCAGCAGCTTGATGACAGGGGGCGGCTATGGCTACACCTTC
CASSLMTGGGYGYTF
>TRBJ2-7|NA|TRBV14|TRBD2
TGTGCCAGCAGCCAAGTGGGGGGGAACCCCTCCGAGCAGTACTTC
CASSQVGGNPSEQYF
>TRBJ2-6|NA|TRBV11-2|NA
TGTGCCAGCAGCCTATTAACAGGGAGTTCGATTTCTGGGGCCAACGTCCTGACTTTC
CASSLLTGSSISGANVLTF
>TRBJ1-4|NA|TRBV5-1|TRBD1
TGCGCCAGCAGCTTGGTAGCTTCTTCGGGACAGGGGGCGGATGAAAAACTGTTTTTT
CASSLVASSGQGADEKLFF
>TRBJ1-5|NA|TRBV3-1/TRBV3-2|NA
TGTGCCAGCAGCCAAGTAGGCAGGCTGTATAGCAATCAGCCCCAGCATTTT
CASSQVGRLYSNQPQHF
>TRBJ2-1|NA|TRBV2|NA
TGTGCCACCAGGAGGCAGGGGTCGGGGGAGCAGTTCTTC
CATRRQGSGEQFF
>TRBJ1-2|NA|TRBV5-6|TRBD1
TGTGCCAGCAGCTCAGGGGGCGCGGGTGGCTACACCTTC
CASSSGGAGGYTF
>TRBJ2-7|NA|TRBV19|TRBD1
TGTGCCACCCAGGACAGGGCCTCCTACGAGCAGTACTTC
CATQDRASYEQYF
>TRBJ2-1|NA|TRBV6-2/TRBV6-3|NA
TGTGCCAGCAGTTTCTATGACTCCTACAATGAGCAGTTCTTC
CASSFYDSYNEQFF
>TRBJ1-6|NA|TRBV21-1|NA
TGTGCCAGCCGGTCCGTCGGCAGGGCCATCACCGGGCGTAATAATTCACCCCTCCACTTT
CASRSVGRAITGRNNSPLHF
>TRBJ1-1|few|TRBV6-2/TRBV6-3|NA
TGTGCCAGCAGTCAAAGGGGAGGAGTTATAAACACTGAAGCTTTCTTT
CASSQRGGVINTEAFF
>TRBJ2-1|NA|TRBV7-9|TRBD1
TGTGCCAGCAGCTTTTCAGGGGGCGAGCAGTTCTTC
CASSFSGGEQFF
>TRBJ2-1|NA|TRBV3-1/TRBV3-2|NA
TGTGCCAGCAGCCAACCCCGGGTAAAGAAGGACAATGAGCAGTTCTTC
CASSQPRVKKDNEQFF
>TRBJ2-1|once|TRBV10-1|TRBD1
TGCGCCAGCAGCCCCGGGGGACAGGGGGATGAGCAGTTCTTC
CASSPGGQGDEQFF
>TRBJ2-7|NA|TRBV6-5|NA
TGTGCCAGCAGTCCCGACTTCTACGAGCAGTACTTC
CASSPDFYEQYF
>TRBJ1-4|once|TRBV5-5|NA
TGTGCCAGCAGCTTGGGTCCAACGGAACGGCGGGAACTGTTTTTT
CASSLGPTERRELFF
>TRBJ1-2|NA|TRBV29-1|NA
TGCAGCGTTGAAGAGGCAGGGCGCCATGGCTACACCTTC
CSVEEAGRHGYTF
>TRBJ2-7|NA|TRBV7-8|NA
TGTGCCAGCAGCTTCAAACCTCCCGGGACACTATCCTACGAGCAGTACTTC
CASSFKPPGTLSYEQYF
>TRBJ2-6|NA|TRBV6-4|TRBD1
TGTGCCAGCAGTCCGGGACAGGAGTACTCTGGGGCCAACGTCCTGACTTTC
CASSPGQEYSGANVLTF
>TRBJ2-3|NA|TRBV27|TRBD2
TGTGCCAGCGTAGGTAACGAGGGACTACGTACGGATACGCAGTATTTT
CASVGNEGLRTDTQYF
>TRBJ1-1|NA|TRBV27|TRBD1
TGTGCCAGCAGTTCCTTTAACAGGGGCCGAGTGTTCTTT
CASSSFNRGRVFF
>TRBJ1-1|NA|TRBV6-1|TRBD1
TGTGCCAGCAGCGGGACAGCGAACACTGAAGCTTTCTTT
CASSGTANTEAFF
>TRBJ2-1|NA|TRBV7-9|TRBD1
TGTGCCAGCAGCACGGGACAGGGGGTAGCTGAGCAGTTCTTC
CASSTGQGVAEQFF
>TRBJ2-7|NA|TRBV18|TRBD1
TGTGCCAGCTCACCATCTGGCAAAGACAGGGACGAGCAGTACTTC
CASSPSGKDRDEQYF
>TRBJ1-2|NA|TRBV25-1|NA
TGTGCCAGCAGTAGTATCAGGGAAAACTATGGCTACACCTTC
CASSSIRENYGYTF
>TRBJ1-4|NA|TRBV3-1/TRBV3-2|TRBD1
TGTGCCAGCAGCCAAAAGACAGGGCTTAATGAAAAACTGTTTTTT
CASSQKTGLNEKLFF
>TRBJ2-1|NA|TRBV7-9|NA
TGTGCCAGCAGCCAAAGTCTAGGGCGGGGAAACAATGAGCAGTTCTTC
CASSQSLGRGNNEQFF
>TRBJ2-5|NA|TRBV5-1|TRBD2
TGCGCCAGCAGCCCCCGACTAGCGGGGGGAGAAGAGACCCAGTACTTC
CASSPRLAGGEETQYF
>TRBJ2-5|NA|TRBV7-3|NA
TGTGCCAGCAGCTACCGAGAGAAAGAGACCCAGTACTTC
CASSYREKETQYF
>TRBJ1-6|NA|TRBV6-2/TRBV6-3|TRBD1
TGTGCCAGCAGTGAGGGGGCGACTACTTCACCCCTCCACTTT
CASSEGATTSPLHF
>TRBJ2-7|NA|TRBV12-3/TRBV12-4|TRBD1
TGTGCCAGCACCCCGGGACAGAGGTTGTACTTC
CASTPGQRLYF
>TRBJ1-2|NA|TRBV9|TRBD1
TGTGCCAGCAGCGTAGGGGGACAGGGGGGCCTAACTGGTGGCTACACCTTC
CASSVGGQGGLTGGYTF
>TRBJ1-6|NA|TRBV15|NA
TGTGCCACCAGCATCCAGGGGTCACCCCTCCACTTT
CATSIQGSPLHF
>TRBJ1-1|NA|TRBV7-8|NA
TGTGCCAGCAGCTTAGGACAGAACACTGAAGCTTTCTTT
CASSLGQNTEAFF
>TRBJ1-1|once|TRBV7-2|NA
TGTGCCAGCAGCTGGGGGACACCCGCACCTGAAGCTTTCTTT
CASSWGTPAPEAFF
>TRBJ2-1|NA|TRBV30|TRBD1
TGTGCCTGGCGTCCCGGGACAGCATCCTACAATGAGCAGTTCTTC
CAWRPGTASYNEQFF
>TRBJ2-1|NA|TRBV5-4|TRBD2
TGTGCCAGCAGCTTGAGGGTGAGCGGGGGGGCCAATGAGCAGTTCTTC
CASSLRVSGGANEQFF
>TRBJ2-7|NA|TRBV5-4|NA
TGTGCCAGCAGCTTGCAACCCCCGGGGGCCTACGAGCAGTACTTC
CASSLQPPGAYEQYF
>TRBJ2-5|NA|TRBV30|NA
TGTGCCTGGAGCTTACGGACTCTTCAAGAGACCCAGTACTTC
CAWSLRTLQETQYF
>TRBJ1-2|NA|TRBV6-5|TRBD1
TGTGCCAGCAGTTACGACAGGGGGCGGAAGGGCTACACCTTC
CASSYDRGRKGYTF